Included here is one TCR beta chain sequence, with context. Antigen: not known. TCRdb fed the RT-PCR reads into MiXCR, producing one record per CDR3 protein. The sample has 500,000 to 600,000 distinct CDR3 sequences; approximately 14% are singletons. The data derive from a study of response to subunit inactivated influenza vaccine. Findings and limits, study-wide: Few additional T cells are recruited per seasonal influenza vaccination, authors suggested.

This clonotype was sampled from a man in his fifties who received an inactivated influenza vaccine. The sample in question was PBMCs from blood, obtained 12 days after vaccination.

The CDR3 nucleotides read TGCAGCGCCGCGACTAGCGGGAGATCGGTCACCGGGGAGCTGTTTTTT. This translates into CSAATSGRSVTGELFF. The chain employs TRBV29-1 and TRBJ2-2; 12 bases are shared with TRBD2. Germline CDR1 is SQVTM and CDR2 is ANQGSEA. The CDR3 spans 16 residues. V lost 7 bases and J lost 4; bases outside the gene matches: 10.